The rows below give T cell receptor beta chains drawn from one sample of a study of T cell changes during pregnancy in multiple sclerosis. The assay was immunoSEQ multiplex PCR, and TCRdb's table has in-frame clones only and misses some. The sample holds fewer than 65,000 clones, over 85% seen once. Sample: peripheral blood, taken in the first trimester of pregnancy. The receptors originated from a female donor in good health, enrolled as a control in a pregnancy study. The conserved cysteine and the conserved F or W are not part of the CDR3 here. Each record gives: V gene, J gene, CDR3 protein.

v_call: TRBV19; j_call: TRBJ1-1; cdr3_aa: ASSIVAGQGRNTEAF
v_call: TRBV6-5; j_call: TRBJ1-2; cdr3_aa: ASSYRGRGDDGYT
v_call: TRBV5-3; j_call: TRBJ1-4; cdr3_aa: ARSPTLRQATNEKLF
v_call: TRBV6-1; j_call: TRBJ2-7; cdr3_aa: ASTERAGGIEQY
v_call: TRBV18; j_call: TRBJ2-1; cdr3_aa: ASSLSREQF
v_call: TRBV7-2; j_call: TRBJ2-7; cdr3_aa: ASSFPGGTYEQY
v_call: TRBV14; j_call: TRBJ2-5; cdr3_aa: ASSQDVNAGGLQETQY
v_call: TRBV7-9; j_call: TRBJ1-5; cdr3_aa: ASSLVGGDQPQH
v_call: TRBV7-3; j_call: TRBJ2-3; cdr3_aa: ASSPSGASTDTQY
v_call: TRBV6-5; j_call: TRBJ2-7; cdr3_aa: ASSFGQGEQY
v_call: TRBV9; j_call: TRBJ2-7; cdr3_aa: ASSVSGGSYEQY
v_call: TRBV6-1; j_call: TRBJ2-1; cdr3_aa: ASSERATSGSSYNEQF
v_call: TRBV19; j_call: TRBJ1-1; cdr3_aa: ASSMPRQGANTEAF
v_call: TRBV5-1; j_call: TRBJ1-2; cdr3_aa: ASSLEGTANYGYT
v_call: TRBV10-3; j_call: TRBJ1-2; cdr3_aa: AISELGGSFGYGYT
v_call: TRBV5-1; j_call: TRBJ1-1; cdr3_aa: ASSLEGGWLNTEAF
v_call: TRBV2; j_call: TRBJ2-7; cdr3_aa: ASTERGYEQY
v_call: TRBV5-6; j_call: TRBJ2-7; cdr3_aa: ASSFRLADSYEQY
v_call: TRBV29-1; j_call: TRBJ2-3; cdr3_aa: SAGTSGTTDTQY
v_call: TRBV5-1; j_call: TRBJ2-3; cdr3_aa: ASSTPSGGGTDTQY
v_call: TRBV5-8; j_call: TRBJ1-5; cdr3_aa: ASSRGQNNQPQH
v_call: TRBV18; j_call: TRBJ2-2; cdr3_aa: ASSPPRGANTGELF
v_call: TRBV7-3; j_call: TRBJ2-1; cdr3_aa: ASSLRGLAGTYNEQF
v_call: TRBV10-3; j_call: TRBJ1-1; cdr3_aa: ASTTGSTEAF
v_call: TRBV5-1; j_call: TRBJ1-1; cdr3_aa: ASSFSGGENTEAF
v_call: TRBV19; j_call: TRBJ2-2; cdr3_aa: ASSIRGLGLAGDKTGELF
v_call: TRBV29-1; j_call: TRBJ2-7; cdr3_aa: SVVLQGGVYEQY
v_call: TRBV11-2; j_call: TRBJ2-1; cdr3_aa: ASSYMAFGNEQF
v_call: TRBV2; j_call: TRBJ2-7; cdr3_aa: ANRGRELGEQY
v_call: TRBV4-3; j_call: TRBJ2-2; cdr3_aa: ASSHSAGGPDTGELF
v_call: TRBV19; j_call: TRBJ1-2; cdr3_aa: ASKGGGQSGYT
v_call: TRBV18; j_call: TRBJ1-1; cdr3_aa: ASSRLADTEAF
v_call: TRBV15; j_call: TRBJ2-7; cdr3_aa: ATSSPGQGAYEQY
v_call: TRBV4-3; j_call: TRBJ1-5; cdr3_aa: ASSQHYLMSNQPQH
v_call: TRBV29-1; j_call: TRBJ2-3; cdr3_aa: SVKTSASSTDTQY
v_call: TRBV4-2; j_call: TRBJ1-4; cdr3_aa: ASSPGQGDNEKLF
v_call: TRBV7-8; j_call: TRBJ2-3; cdr3_aa: ASSLEWVAGETDTQY
v_call: TRBV2; j_call: TRBJ1-5; cdr3_aa: ASRQGGQPQH
v_call: TRBV9; j_call: TRBJ2-5; cdr3_aa: ASSGGVAGGQETQY
v_call: TRBV13; j_call: TRBJ2-1; cdr3_aa: ASSPKQRGGDNEQF
v_call: TRBV2; j_call: TRBJ2-1; cdr3_aa: ASKRGLAGGDEQF
v_call: TRBV5-1; j_call: TRBJ2-2; cdr3_aa: ASRSGTSSSNTGELF